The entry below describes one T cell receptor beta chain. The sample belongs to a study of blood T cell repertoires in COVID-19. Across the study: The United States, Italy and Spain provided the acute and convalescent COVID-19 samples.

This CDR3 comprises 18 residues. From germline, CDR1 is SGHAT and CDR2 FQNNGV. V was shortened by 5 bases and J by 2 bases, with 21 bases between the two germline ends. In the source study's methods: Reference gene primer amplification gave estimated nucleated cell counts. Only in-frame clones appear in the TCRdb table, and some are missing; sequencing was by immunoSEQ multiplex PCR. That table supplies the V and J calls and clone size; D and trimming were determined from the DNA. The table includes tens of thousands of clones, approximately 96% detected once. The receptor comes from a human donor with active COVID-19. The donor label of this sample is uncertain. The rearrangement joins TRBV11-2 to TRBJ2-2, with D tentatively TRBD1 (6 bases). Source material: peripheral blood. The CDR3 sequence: CASSTIRTAVPNTGELFF. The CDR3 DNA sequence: TGTGCCAGCAGCACGATAAGGACAGCAGTTCCCAACACCGGGGAGCTGTTTTTT.